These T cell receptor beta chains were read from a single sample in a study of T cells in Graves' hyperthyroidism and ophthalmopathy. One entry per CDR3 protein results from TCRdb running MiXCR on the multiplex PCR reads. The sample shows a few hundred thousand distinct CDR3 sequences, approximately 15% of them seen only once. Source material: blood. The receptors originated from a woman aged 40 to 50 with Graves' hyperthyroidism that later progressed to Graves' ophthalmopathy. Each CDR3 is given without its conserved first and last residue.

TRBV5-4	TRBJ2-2	ASSFGLAVPGELF
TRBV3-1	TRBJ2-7	ASSQESWRREQY
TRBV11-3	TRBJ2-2	ASSRGGENTGELF
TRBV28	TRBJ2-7	ASSFYGSYEQY
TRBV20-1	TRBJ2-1	SAPRNGEQF
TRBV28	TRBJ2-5	ASTQMVLGAPVDQETQY
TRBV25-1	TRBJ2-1	ASTPAGRGGNEQF
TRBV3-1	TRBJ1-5	ASSPWAGQPQH
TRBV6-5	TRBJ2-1	ASSYSLEGDLNEQF
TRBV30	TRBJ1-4	AWSGATFEKLF
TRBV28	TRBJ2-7	ASSSSGTSSPYEQY
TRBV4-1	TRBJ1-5	ASSLQAGSGQPQH
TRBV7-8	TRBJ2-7	ASSSGRRGYYEQY
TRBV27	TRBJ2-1	AIPRAGINEQF
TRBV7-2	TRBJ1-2	ASSGGDNYGYT
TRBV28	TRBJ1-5	ASSFRGRDVQPQH
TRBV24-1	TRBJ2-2	ATSSPSGNTGELF
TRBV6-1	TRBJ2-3	ASSPQGGTQY
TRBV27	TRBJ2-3	AARQRLADTQY
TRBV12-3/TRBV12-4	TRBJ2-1	ASSSRGYSYNEQF
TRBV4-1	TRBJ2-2	ASSHPVRGTGELF
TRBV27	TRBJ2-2	ASSPEVHTGELF
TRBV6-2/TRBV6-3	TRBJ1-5	ASSHVEGKRGNQPQH
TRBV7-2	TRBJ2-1	ASSLSPLAGGPNEQF
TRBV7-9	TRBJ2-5	ASSLAPGLGRETQY
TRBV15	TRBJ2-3	ATSTWTSGTDTQY
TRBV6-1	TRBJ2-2	ASSRPRLGVDTGKLF
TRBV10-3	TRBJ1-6	AISEFLDWDGANSPLH
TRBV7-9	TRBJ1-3	ASSFVRGQGLRNTIY
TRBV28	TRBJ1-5	ASSSLSGGARQPQH
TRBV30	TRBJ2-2	AWTGGTGELF
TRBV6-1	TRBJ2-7	ATLTSSYEQY
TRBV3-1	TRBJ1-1	ASSQGRGGVSAF
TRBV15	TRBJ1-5	ATSRDFLGDQPQH
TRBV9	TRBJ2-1	ASSVGGGPYNEQF
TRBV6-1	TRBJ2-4	ASSTGTGYIQY
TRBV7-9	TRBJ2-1	ASSPDEQF
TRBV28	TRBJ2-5	ASSSARQGKETQY
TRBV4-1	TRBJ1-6	ASSPKGLRAPNSPLH
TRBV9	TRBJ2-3	ASSGTSGRAGGDTQY
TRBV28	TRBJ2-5	ASSLPPPPPPGRQETQY
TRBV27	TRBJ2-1	ASSLWGGVSGEQF
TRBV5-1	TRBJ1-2	ASSSRQNYGYT
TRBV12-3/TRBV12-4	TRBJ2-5	ASSPRGAAQY
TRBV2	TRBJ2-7	ASSGERGGAYEQY
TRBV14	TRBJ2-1	ASSQVLGYNEQF
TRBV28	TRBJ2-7	ASRGTALSYEQY